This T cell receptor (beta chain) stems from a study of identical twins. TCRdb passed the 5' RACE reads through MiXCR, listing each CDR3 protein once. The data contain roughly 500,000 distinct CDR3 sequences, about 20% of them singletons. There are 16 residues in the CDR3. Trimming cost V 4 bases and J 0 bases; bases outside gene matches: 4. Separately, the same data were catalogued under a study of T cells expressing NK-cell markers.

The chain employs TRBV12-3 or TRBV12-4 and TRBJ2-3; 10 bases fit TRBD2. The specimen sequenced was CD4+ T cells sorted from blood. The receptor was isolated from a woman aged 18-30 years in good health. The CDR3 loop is CASSSLTSGSTDTQYF. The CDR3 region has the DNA TGTGCCAGCAGTTCCCTGACTAGCGGGAGCACAGATACGCAGTATTTT.